What follows are 4 T cell receptor beta chains derived from one specimen sequenced in a study of shared clonotypes between healthy human individuals. Using immunoSEQ multiplex PCR, the repertoire was profiled, and TCRdb retains in-frame clones only, with some absent. The data contain about 490,000 clones, approximately 81% of them singletons. The sequenced material came from PBMCs. The receptors come from a woman between 40 and 50 years old in good health. Some clones in this sample may be carry-over from other donors' samples.

Details on this clone: A far larger clone is off by one base, so a read error is likely. Other DNA sequences in the sample encode the same CDR3. V gene TRBV11-2 combines with J gene TRBJ1-1; D not certain. The CDR3 contains 13 residues. V was trimmed by 6 bases and J by 1 base, leaving 9 bases between them. CDR1 SGHAT and CDR2 FQNNGV come from the germline V gene. The chain's CDR3 is CASSPQPNTEAFF. DNA of the CDR3: TGTGCCAGCAGTCCGCAACCGAACACTGAAGCTTTCTTT.

The genes are TRBV27 and TRBJ2-3; possibly TRBD2 for D (5 bases). The V gene lost 7 bases and the J gene lost 6 bases, with 20 bases spanning the gap. The CDR3 totals 15 residues. Germline CDR1 is MNHEY and CDR2 is SMNVEV (reference sequence). CDR3 DNA: TGTGCCAGCACGCAGTCTTGGGTAGGAGGCGATACGCAGTATTTT. It encodes CASTQSWVGGDTQYF.

This clone showed up just once. The chain uses TRBV5-6 and TRBJ2-2; the D gene could be TRBD1 or TRBD2 (7 bases each). Germline V gives CDR1 SGHDT, CDR2 YYEEEE. This CDR3 contains 17 residues. Deletions cut 4 bases from V and 4 bases from J, with 20 bases between. The CDR3 here is CASSEFQGGTFTGELFF. Here the CDR3 DNA reads TGTGCCAGCAGCGAGTTCCAGGGGGGGACTTTCACCGGGGAGCTGTTTTTT.

The chain carries TRBV5-8 and TRBJ1-4; D is unresolved. The germline gives CDR1 SGHTS, CDR2 YDEGEE. The V gene lost 4 bases and the J gene lost 8 bases, with 15 bases spanning the gap. This CDR3 contains 14 residues. In DNA, the CDR3 is TGTGCCAGCAGCCATGATTCCCGAATAGAAAAACTGTTTTTT. Protein sequence: CASSHDSRIEKLFF.